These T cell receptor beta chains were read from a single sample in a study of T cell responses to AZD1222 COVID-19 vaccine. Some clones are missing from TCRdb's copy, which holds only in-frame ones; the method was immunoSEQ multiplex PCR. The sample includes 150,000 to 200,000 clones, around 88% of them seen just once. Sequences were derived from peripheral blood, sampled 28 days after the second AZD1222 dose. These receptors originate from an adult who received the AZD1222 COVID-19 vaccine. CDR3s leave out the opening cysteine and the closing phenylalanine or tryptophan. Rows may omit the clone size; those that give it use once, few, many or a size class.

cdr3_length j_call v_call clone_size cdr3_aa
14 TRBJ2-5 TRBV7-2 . ASSLLRTGLQETQY
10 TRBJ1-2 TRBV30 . AWSSTGHGYT
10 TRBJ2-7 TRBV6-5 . ASSYGGNEQY
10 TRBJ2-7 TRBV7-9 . ASSYSLHEQY
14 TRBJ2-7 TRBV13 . ASSLFSARGAYEQY
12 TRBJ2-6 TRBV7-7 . ASSPTSGANVLT
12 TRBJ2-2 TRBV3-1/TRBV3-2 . ASSRGPNTGELF
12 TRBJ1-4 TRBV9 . ASSVVPGSEKLF
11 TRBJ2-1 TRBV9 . ASSVTSGSVRV
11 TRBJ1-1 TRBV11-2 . ASSLRRGTEAF
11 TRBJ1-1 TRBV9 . ASSVAPHTEAF
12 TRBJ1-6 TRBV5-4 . ASSLPGQNSPLH
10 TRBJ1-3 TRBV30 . AWRRSGNTIY
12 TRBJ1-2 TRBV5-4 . ASSPNQGNYGYT
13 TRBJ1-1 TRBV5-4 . ASSLELIMNTEAF
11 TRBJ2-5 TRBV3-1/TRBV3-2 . ASSHGTAKTQY
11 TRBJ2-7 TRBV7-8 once ASSTREGGTKY
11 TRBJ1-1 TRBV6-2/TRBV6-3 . ASSRRAAAEAF
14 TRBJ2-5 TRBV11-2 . ASSSPTRTAGETQY
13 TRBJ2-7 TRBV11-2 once ASSNSGGVSYEQY
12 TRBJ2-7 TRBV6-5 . ASTSGASLYEQY
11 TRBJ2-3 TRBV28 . ASSPPHPDTQY
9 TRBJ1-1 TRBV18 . ASSPGPEAF
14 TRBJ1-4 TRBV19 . ASSDRGSTTNEKLF